The next 15 T cell receptor beta chains were all read from a single sample in a study of blood T cells in healthy people across ages. Then a second PCR, running roughly 7 to 11 cycles, was carried out with a sample-barcoded 5' primer and a J-beta primer mix. TCRdb re-derived calls from the 5' RACE reads in MiXCR, one entry per CDR3 protein. The sample includes around 620,000 distinct CDR3 sequences, 25% to 30% of them seen just once. Sequencing used blood. Source of these receptors: a woman in her seventies in good health.

This clonotype has more than one count but fewer than ten. This chain uses TRBV5-6 with TRBJ2-5; 10 nucleotides match TRBD2. Germline trimming cut 1 base from V and 4 bases from J; bases unmatched to any gene: 19. Germline V gene data show CDR1 as SGHDT and CDR2 as YYEEEE. The CDR3 has 20 residues. CDR3 loop: CASSLSLVAGGRGFIETQYF. CDR3 coding DNA: TGTGCCAGCAGCTTGTCTCTCGTAGCGGGGGGCCGAGGGTTTATAGAGACCCAGTACTTC.

This clonotype showed up just a few times. The rearrangement uses TRBV5-1 and TRBJ1-1; 7 bases are a match to TRBD1. Germline CDR1 SGHRS, CDR2 YFSETQ. Trimming removed 4 bases from V and 0 bases from J; junction bases left unmatched: 6. The CDR3 covers 15 residues. CDR3 residues: CASSQQGPMNTEAFF. In DNA form, the CDR3 reads TGCGCCAGCAGCCAACAGGGGCCCATGAACACTGAAGCTTTCTTT.

This clonotype has a handful of counts. The V and J genes are TRBV5-1 and TRBJ1-4; a possible D gene is TRBD1 (6 bases). Germline V gene lookup returns CDR1 SGHRS and CDR2 YFSETQ. The length of the CDR3 is 15 residues. Trimming shortened V by 3 bases and J by 8 bases, and 17 bases separated the two germline ends. The chain's CDR3 is CASSSQGVGSEKLFF. In DNA, the CDR3 is TGCGCCAGCAGCTCACAGGGCGTGGGTAGCGAAAAACTGTTTTTT.

There are many counts of this clonotype. This rearrangement joins TRBV2 to TRBJ1-6, with D possibly TRBD1 on 5 matching bases. The V and J ends lost 1 base and 7 bases respectively, with 14 bases between them. Germline V gives CDR1 SNHLY, CDR2 FYNNEI. This CDR3 region has 16 residues. This CDR3 reads CASSEVGAGSNSPLHF. CDR3 DNA: TGTGCCAGCAGTGAAGTAGGGGCAGGGAGCAATTCACCCCTCCACTTT.

In DNA form, the CDR3 reads TGTGCTAGTGGTGGGGACCTCCTGACCCAGTACTTC. It specifies CASGGDLLTQYF. The chain recombines TRBV12-5 with TRBJ2-5, with D perhaps given as TRBD1 or TRBD2 (5 bases each). V gave up 5 bases and J gave up 7 bases, with 11 bases separating them. The CDR3 is 12 amino acids. Germline loops: CDR1 LGHNT, CDR2 FRNRAP.

This clonotype has a handful of counts. V is TRBV27 and J is TRBJ2-1, with TRBD2 matching over 13 bases. V was clipped by 2 bases and J by 9 bases; unmatched bases: 7. Per germline, CDR1 MNHEY and CDR2 SMNVEV (reference sequence). This CDR3 spans 16 amino acids. CDR3 sequence (DNA): TGTGCCAGCAGTTTAGAACTAGCGGGGGGGTTTGGTGAGCAGTTCTTC. It codes for CASSLELAGGFGEQFF.

Turning to this clonotype: The conserved final phenylalanine or tryptophan is absent from the CDR3, which likely points to a read error. V usage is TRBV20-1 and J usage is TRBJ1-4, with D maybe TRBD1 (6 bases). Germline lookup yields CDR1 DFQATT and CDR2 SNEGSKA (reference sequence). The CDR3 runs to 13 residues. With 2 bases removed from V and 3 bases from J, the gap between germline ends came to 7 bases. DNA for the CDR3: TGCAGTGCTAGAAGGGGGGCTAATGAAAAACTGTTTTTA. Residues: CSARRGANEKLFL.

This chain uses TRBV2 with TRBJ2-3; 9 bases line up with TRBD2. J lost 1 base, V lost 4 bases, and 6 bases had no gene match. Germline-derived CDR1 and CDR2 are SNHLY and FYNNEI. The CDR3 extends over 16 amino acids. In nucleotides, the CDR3 is TGTGCCAGCAGTGCGGCTAGCGGGGCCCGCACAGATACGCAGTATTTT. It codes for CASSAASGARTDTQYF.

This sequence joins TRBV20-1 and TRBJ2-5, with 7 bases matching TRBD2. The germline V gene has CDR1 DFQATT and CDR2 SNEGSKA (reference sequence). V lost 3 bases to trimming and J lost 2 bases; unmatched junction nucleotides: 9. This CDR3 spans 15 amino acids. The CDR3 region has the DNA TGCAGTGCTAGTACTCTTTCTAGCGGTCAAGAGACCCAGTACTTC. Its protein product is CSASTLSSGQETQYF.

There are a few counts of this clonotype. The chain combines TRBV5-1 with TRBJ2-4; TRBD1 matches at 7 bases. Germline CDR1 and CDR2: SGHRS and YFSETQ. The CDR3 totals 13 residues. With 1 base clipped from V and 8 bases from J, the junction kept 3 bases outside the gene matches. The CDR3, as DNA: TGCGCCAGCAGCTTGACAGGGGAAGACATTCAGTACTTC. Protein sequence: CASSLTGEDIQYF. The entire variable domain, with the rest obtained from reference TRBV5-1 and TRBJ2-4, is as follows: KAGVTQTPRYLIKTRGQQVTLSCSPISGHRSVSWYQQTPGQGLQFLFEYFSETQRNKGNFPGRFSGRQFSNSRSEMNVSTLELGDSALYLCASSLTGEDIQYFGAGTRLSVL.

The gene calls are TRBV7-3 and TRBJ2-1; 9 nucleotides align to TRBD2. The J call is in doubt because the DNA end fits TRBJ2-5 better. CDR1 is SGHTA and CDR2 is FQGTGA in the germline V gene. The CDR3 is made up of 15 amino acids. Written as DNA, the CDR3 is TGTGCCAGCAGCCTGAGCGGGGGGACCCAAGAGACCCAGTACTTC. It specifies CASSLSGGTQETQYF.

This clonotype came up once. The V and J genes are TRBV7-9 and TRBJ1-3; tentative D call: TRBD1 (6 bases). The CDR3 has 16 amino acids. Germline V gene lookup returns CDR1 SEHNR and CDR2 FQNEAQ (reference sequence). V lost 5 bases to trimming and J lost 0 bases, with 14 bases between them. As DNA, the CDR3 is TGTGCCAGCAGCAGCATTGGACAGCTCTCTGGAAACACCATATATTTT. Its translation: CASSSIGQLSGNTIYF.

This chain links TRBV29-1 with TRBJ2-1; 10 bases agree with TRBD2. Germline V gives CDR1 SQVTM, CDR2 ANQGSEA. V lost 3 bases, J lost 6 bases, and 8 bases stayed unmatched. CDR3 length equals 15 residues. The CDR3 region is CSVENLAGGPNEQFF. The CDR3 coding sequence is TGCAGCGTTGAGAATTTAGCGGGGGGACCCAATGAGCAGTTCTTC.

The rearrangement uses TRBV29-1 and TRBJ1-2; 7 positions match TRBD1. Unmatched junction bases numbered 12, after V lost 6 bases and J lost 8 bases. Germline lookup yields CDR1 SQVTM and CDR2 ANQGSEA. CDR3 length equals 13 residues. In nucleotides, the CDR3 is TGCAGCGTGACAGCGACAGGGAGGTCAGGCTACACCTTC. Its translation is CSVTATGRSGYTF.

This clonotype was seen a handful of times. The chain links TRBV29-1 to TRBJ1-2, with D uncertain. The CDR3 runs 13 residues. Between the trimmed V and J ends, which lost 3 bases and 5 bases, there was a span of 13 bases. Germline V CDR1 and CDR2: SQVTM, ANQGSEA. CDR3 loop: CSVEALLSYGYTF. The CDR3 DNA reads as TGCAGCGTTGAGGCTTTACTAAGTTATGGCTACACCTTC.